The rows below give T cell receptor beta chains drawn from one sample of a study of OX40 agonist ivuxolimab in advanced cancers. Here immunoSEQ multiplex PCR was the method, and the copy in TCRdb shows in-frame clones only, minus some. The sample holds about 74,000 clones, roughly 83% seen once. This specimen was CD4+ or CD8+ T cells sorted from blood, taken in a trial of the OX40 agonist ivuxolimab. All receptors derive from an adult with an advanced solid tumor such as melanoma, head and neck, liver or kidney cancer. CDR3s include the opening cysteine and the closing phenylalanine or tryptophan. The D gene is left open where the match is weak. Size is stated for part of the rows, as once, few or many counts, or as a class when the clone is expanded.

CDR3 DNA | CDR3 protein | D gene | V gene | clone size | J gene
TGTGCCAGCAGTTTATCGAAGTACAGAACTGGCTACACCTTC | CASSLSKYRTGYTF | NA | TRBV27 | once | TRBJ1-2
TGTGCCAGCAGTAACCTACGGCCCTCGATCTCGAGGCAGTACTTC | CASSNLRPSISRQYF | NA | TRBV28 | NA | TRBJ2-7
TGTGCCAGCAGTTTCCCCCGAGGGGGGGTGGTCTTC | CASSFPRGGVVF | NA | TRBV27 | NA | TRBJ2-1
TGCGCCAGCAGCAGGACAGGGGATTATAATGAGCAGTTCTTC | CASSRTGDYNEQFF | TRBD1 | TRBV5-1 | NA | TRBJ2-1
TGTGCCAGCAGTGAAGAGCAGGGAGATGGCTACACCTTC | CASSEEQGDGYTF | NA | TRBV6-1 | NA | TRBJ1-2
TGTGCCATCAGACAGGGGGCGCAAGGAAACACCATATATTTT | CAIRQGAQGNTIYF | TRBD1 | TRBV10-3 | NA | TRBJ1-3
TGTGCCAGCAGCCAAGAAGCGTCGGCAGCTGGAAACACCATATATTTT | CASSQEASAAGNTIYF | NA | TRBV4-2 | NA | TRBJ1-3
TGTGCCAGCACCACCGGGACTAGCGCTTTCGATGAGCAGTTCTTC | CASTTGTSAFDEQFF | TRBD2 | TRBV6-4 | NA | TRBJ2-1
TGCGCCAGCAGTGAGAACCTCGTCGGGGAGCTGTTTTTT | CASSENLVGELFF | NA | TRBV10-1 | NA | TRBJ2-2
TGTGCCAGCAGGAGACTAGCGGGAAGTTACAATGAGCAGTTCTTC | CASRRLAGSYNEQFF | TRBD2 | TRBV7-9 | NA | TRBJ2-1
TGTGCTAGTGGTTTGGGCAGCCTTGCAACTAATGAAAAACTGTTTTTT | CASGLGSLATNEKLFF | NA | TRBV12-5 | NA | TRBJ1-4
TGTGCCACCAGCAGAGATCGATGGGTTGGCATTAATTCACCCCTCCACTTT | CATSRDRWVGINSPLHF | NA | TRBV15 | NA | TRBJ1-6
TGCGCCAGCAGTCAATTTTGGCATTACCGGGAGCAGTACTTC | CASSQFWHYREQYF | NA | TRBV23-1 | NA | TRBJ2-7
TGTGCCAGCAGCTTTGCAGGGGCCGATCAGCCCCAGCATTTT | CASSFAGADQPQHF | NA | TRBV7-9 | NA | TRBJ1-5
TGTGCCAGCTCACGACCGGGACTAGCGGACTATTACGAGCAGTACTTC | CASSRPGLADYYEQYF | TRBD2 | TRBV18 | NA | TRBJ2-7
TGTGCCAGCAGTTACAGACAGAGCACAGATACGCAGTATTTT | CASSYRQSTDTQYF | NA | TRBV6-5 | NA | TRBJ2-3
TGTGCCAGCAGTGAAGTCCGGGACTATGGCTACACCTTC | CASSEVRDYGYTF | NA | TRBV6-5 | NA | TRBJ1-2